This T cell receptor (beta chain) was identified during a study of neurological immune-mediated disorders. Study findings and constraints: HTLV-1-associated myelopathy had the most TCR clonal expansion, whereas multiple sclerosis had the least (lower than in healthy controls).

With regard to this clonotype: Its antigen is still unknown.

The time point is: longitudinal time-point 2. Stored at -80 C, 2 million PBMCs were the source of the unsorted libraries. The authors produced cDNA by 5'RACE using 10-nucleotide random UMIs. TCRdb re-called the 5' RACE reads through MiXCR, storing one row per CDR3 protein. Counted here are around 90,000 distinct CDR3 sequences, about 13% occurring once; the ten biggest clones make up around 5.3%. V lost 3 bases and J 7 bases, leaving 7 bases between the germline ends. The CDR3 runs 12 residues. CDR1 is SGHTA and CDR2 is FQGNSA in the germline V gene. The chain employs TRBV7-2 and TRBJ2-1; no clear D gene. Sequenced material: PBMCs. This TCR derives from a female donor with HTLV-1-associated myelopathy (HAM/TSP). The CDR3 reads CASSFQGNEQFF. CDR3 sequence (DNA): TGTGCCAGCAGCTTTCAAGGGAATGAGCAGTTCTTC. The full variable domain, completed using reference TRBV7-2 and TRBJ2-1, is GAGVSQSPSNKVTEKGKDVELRCDPISGHTALYWYRQSLGQGLEFLIYFQGNSAPDKSGLPSDRFSAERTGGSVSTLTIQRTQQEDSAVYLCASSFQGNEQFFGPGTRLTVL.